This is a list of T cell receptor beta chains from one sample in a study of T cells in Graves' hyperthyroidism and ophthalmopathy. TCRdb re-derived calls from the multiplex PCR reads in MiXCR, one entry per CDR3 protein. The data contain about 320,000 distinct CDR3 sequences, roughly 15% of them seen just once; the ten biggest clones take up around 33%. Sequencing was done on a sample of blood. Receptor source: a man under 40 with Graves' hyperthyroidism. CDR3s include the opening cysteine and the closing phenylalanine or tryptophan. A D gene is named only where the DNA matches it firmly. Size is stated for part of the rows, as once, few or many counts, or as a class when the clone is expanded.

>TRBV15|TRBJ2-1|-|-
TGTGCCACCAGCGGAATTGGGGGGCAGGGCAATGAGCAGTTCTTC
CATSGIGGQGNEQFF
>TRBV7-8|TRBJ2-7|-|many
TGTGCCAGCAGCTATTCCGCCTACGAGCAGTACTTC
CASSYSAYEQYF
>TRBV4-1|TRBJ2-3|-|-
TGCGCCAGCAGCCAGTACAGGGTGGGTTATGATACGCAGTATTTT
CASSQYRVGYDTQYF
>TRBV7-9|TRBJ2-7|TRBD2|-
TGTGCCAGCAGCGGGAGCGGGAGTACTTACGAGCAGTACTTC
CASSGSGSTYEQYF
>TRBV24-1|TRBJ2-7|TRBD1|-
TGTGCCACCAGTGAGACCGGGACAGGGTTCTACGAGCAGTACTTC
CATSETGTGFYEQYF
>TRBV28|TRBJ1-5|TRBD1|many
TGTGCCAGCAGTTTGGCAACAGGGGAAAGGCAGCCCCAGCATTTT
CASSLATGERQPQHF
>TRBV10-3|TRBJ2-5|TRBD1|-
TGTGCCATCAGGCCCGGACAGGGAAGCCAAGAGACCCAGTACTTC
CAIRPGQGSQETQYF
>TRBV18|TRBJ2-5|-|-
TGTGCCAGCTCTCAATCCGCGACAGGTCAAGAGACCCAGTACTTC
CASSQSATGQETQYF
>TRBV2|TRBJ2-3|TRBD2|many
TGTGCCAGCGTGACTAGCGGGAGCACAGATACGCAGTATTTT
CASVTSGSTDTQYF
>TRBV7-8|TRBJ2-7|-|many
TGTGCCAGCAGCTTAGTGGCTGGATCGGGATACGAGCAGTACTTC
CASSLVAGSGYEQYF
>TRBV5-1|TRBJ2-3|-|many
TGCGCCAGCAGCCCAGGGGCGGCAGATACGCAGTATTTT
CASSPGAADTQYF
>TRBV7-2|TRBJ2-5|TRBD2|-
TGTGCCAGCAGCTTAGATGCGGGAGACGGTGAGACCCAGTACTTC
CASSLDAGDGETQYF
>TRBV11-2|TRBJ2-3|-|medium-sized
TGTGCCAGCAGCTTAGATCTGCCTAGCGGCACAGATACGCAGTATTTT
CASSLDLPSGTDTQYF
>TRBV5-1|TRBJ1-3|-|-
TGCGCCAGCAGCTCCGGCGGTGGAAACACCATATATTTT
CASSSGGGNTIYF
>TRBV4-2|TRBJ2-1|-|-
TGTGCCAGCAGCCGAAGGTCGGGGGGCGAGGGCGATGAGCAGTTCTTC
CASSRRSGGEGDEQFF
>TRBV12-3/TRBV12-4|TRBJ1-1|-|many
TGTGCCAGCACCATACTAGGGGGCACTGAAGCTTTCTTT
CASTILGGTEAFF
>TRBV2|TRBJ2-3|TRBD2|many
TGTGCCAGCAGTGGCGGGACTAGGACAGATACGCAGTATTTT
CASSGGTRTDTQYF
>TRBV7-2|TRBJ1-2|-|many
TGTGCCAGCAGCTCCGTCCAGGGTGGCTACACCTTC
CASSSVQGGYTF
>TRBV6-1|TRBJ1-3|-|-
TGTGCCAGCAGTGAATATAGAAGCTCTGGAAACACCATATATTTT
CASSEYRSSGNTIYF
>TRBV7-6|TRBJ2-5|TRBD2|few
TGTGCCAGCAGCTTATTAACTAGCGGGAGGGTTGGACAGACCCAGTACTTC
CASSLLTSGRVGQTQYF
>TRBV20-1|TRBJ1-1|-|many
TGCAGTGCTTCACCACAGGGATTGGACACTGAAGCTTTCTTT
CSASPQGLDTEAFF
>TRBV7-6|TRBJ1-3|-|few
TGTGCCAGCAGGCCAGGGTTCGGTACTGGAAACACCATATATTTT
CASRPGFGTGNTIYF
>TRBV12-3/TRBV12-4|TRBJ2-7|-|-
TGTGCCAGCAGTTTCTCCCGATTTGTCCGTTACGAGCAGTACTTC
CASSFSRFVRYEQYF
>TRBV20-1|TRBJ2-2|TRBD1|many
TGCAGTGCTAAGGGACAGGGAAAAGGGAGTGATACCGGGGAGCTGTTTTTT
CSAKGQGKGSDTGELFF
>TRBV18|TRBJ2-1|TRBD1|few
TGTGCCAGCTCCCTCGGTCGGGACAGGGGAAATGAGCAGTTCTTC
CASSLGRDRGNEQFF
>TRBV5-1|TRBJ2-1|-|many
TGCGCCAGCAGCTTGAGCGTTGATGAGCAGTTCTTC
CASSLSVDEQFF
>TRBV4-1|TRBJ2-2|-|-
TGCGCCAGCAGCCAAGTAACAGGGACAAACACCGGGGAGCTGTTTTTT
CASSQVTGTNTGELFF
>TRBV10-3|TRBJ2-1|TRBD1|-
TGTGCCATCAGTGAACGGGACAGAGCTTACAATGAGCAGTTCTTC
CAISERDRAYNEQFF
>TRBV30|TRBJ2-7|-|many
TGTGCCTGGAACAGGGACGGAACCTACGAGCAGTACTTC
CAWNRDGTYEQYF
>TRBV5-4|TRBJ1-2|TRBD1|-
TGTGCCAGCAGCTTGGGGGACAGGGGCGCGTTTAGCTATGGCTACACCTTC
CASSLGDRGAFSYGYTF
>TRBV29-1|TRBJ2-1|-|many
TGCAGCGTTGTCCTCAAAAATGAGCAGTTCTTC
CSVVLKNEQFF
>TRBV7-3|TRBJ1-1|-|many
TGTGCCAGCAGCTTAACTTCGGTCTCTGAAGCTTTCTTT
CASSLTSVSEAFF
>TRBV6-1|TRBJ2-1|-|many
TGTGCCAGCAGTTCTCCGGGACTGGGGGAGCAGTTCTTC
CASSSPGLGEQFF
>TRBV20-1|TRBJ2-1|-|many
TGCAGTGCCCAAGGGGGATCAAGCTCCTACAATGAGCAGTTCTTC
CSAQGGSSSYNEQFF
>TRBV7-9|TRBJ2-3|-|few
TGTGCCAGCAGCTTACAACTGGGGGATACGCAGTATTTT
CASSLQLGDTQYF
>TRBV7-3|TRBJ2-2|-|few
TGTGCCAGCAGCTTAACGGCCATCTCGAACACCGGGGAGCTGTTTTTT
CASSLTAISNTGELFF
>TRBV9|TRBJ1-6|-|few
TGTGCCAGCAGCACGGCAGGTACAGGCAATTCACCCCTCCACTTT
CASSTAGTGNSPLHF
>TRBV7-9|TRBJ2-3|TRBD2|few
TGTGCCAGCAGCTTGCGGCTCGGGACTACGTCCGCAGATACGCAGTATTTT
CASSLRLGTTSADTQYF
>TRBV27|TRBJ2-1|TRBD1|-
TGTGCCAGCAGTTCAGGACAGGGCGGTCACAATGAGCAGTTCTTC
CASSSGQGGHNEQFF
>TRBV19|TRBJ2-7|TRBD2|few
TGTGCCAGTAGTACGGGACTAGCGGGGTACGAGCAGTACTTC
CASSTGLAGYEQYF
>TRBV6-4|TRBJ1-1|-|few
TGTGCCAGCAGTGACTCGAGCCTGAACACTGAAGCTTTCTTT
CASSDSSLNTEAFF
>TRBV4-1|TRBJ2-7|TRBD1|few
TGCGCCAGCAGCCCCCATCCGGCGGGACAGGGGGTCTACGAGCAGTACTTC
CASSPHPAGQGVYEQYF
>TRBV12-3/TRBV12-4|TRBJ1-2|-|few
TGTGCCAGCAGTTTACAACAGACCTATGGCTACACCTTC
CASSLQQTYGYTF
>TRBV7-6|TRBJ2-7|-|many
TGTGCCAGCAGCTTAGAGGGCGGGGATGCCTACGAGCAGTACTTC
CASSLEGGDAYEQYF
>TRBV28|TRBJ2-7|TRBD1|many
TGTGCCAGCAGTACCCGGGACAGTTACATCTACGAGCAGTACTTC
CASSTRDSYIYEQYF
>TRBV20-1|TRBJ1-4|-|few
TGCAGTGCTAGAGCAGGGGCCCATCCAACTAATGAAAAACTGTTTTTT
CSARAGAHPTNEKLFF